A single sample gave rise to the 31 T cell receptor beta chains below, sequenced in a study of shared clonotypes between healthy human individuals. Naive CD8 isolation took CD45RO-negative cells positively selected for CCR7 and excluded terminally differentiated effector memory CD45RA+ cells. Assay used: immunoSEQ multiplex PCR; TCRdb lists only in-frame clones, some missing. This table has millions of clones, roughly 91% appearing once. Material for sequencing was naive CD8+ T cells from PBMCs. Receptor source: a man aged 18 to 30 in good health. Some clones in this sample may be carry-over from other donors' samples.

The chain carries TRBV28 and TRBJ2-5, with 12 bases identical to TRBD2. V was clipped by 2 bases and J by 5 bases; unmatched bases: 6. The germline V gene has CDR1 MDHEN and CDR2 SYDVKM. The length of the CDR3 is 16 residues. CDR3 in amino acids: CASSLRLAGARETQYF. DNA of the CDR3: TGTGCCAGCAGTTTACGACTAGCGGGAGCACGGGAGACCCAGTACTTC.

This CDR3 reads CAWTLPPGELFF. The CDR3 coding sequence is TGTGCCTGGACCCTCCCTCCCGGGGAGCTGTTTTTT. The rearrangement links TRBV30 to TRBJ2-2, with D hard to call. CDR1 GTSNPN and CDR2 SVGIG come from the germline V gene (reference sequence). V was shortened by 4 bases and J by 6 bases, with 9 bases between the two germline ends. CDR3 length: 12 residues. Together with reference TRBV30 and TRBJ2-2, the CDR3 gives the full variable domain: SQTIHQWPATLVQPVGSPLSLECTVEGTSNPNLYWYRQAAGRGLQLLFYSVGIGQISSEVPQNLSASRPQDRQFILSSKKLLLSDSGFYLCAWTLPPGELFFGEGSRLTVL.

The chain joins TRBV9 to TRBJ2-5; 8 positions agree with TRBD2. The germline CDR1 and CDR2 sequences are SGDLS and YYNGEE. This CDR3 region has 16 residues. V shed 0 bases, J shed 7 bases, and the junction held 11 bases outside the gene matches. CDR3 sequence reads: CASSVDVSGTFGTQYF. CDR3 sequence (DNA): TGTGCCAGCAGCGTAGATGTTAGCGGGACGTTCGGGACCCAGTACTTC.

The chain recombines TRBV30 with TRBJ1-3; D might be TRBD1 (6 bases). The CDR3 extends over 17 amino acids. V was trimmed by 1 base and J by 0 bases, leaving 16 bases between them. The V gene's germline CDR1 is GTSNPN and CDR2 SVGIG (reference sequence). The CDR3: CAWSAPDRSYSGNTIYF. CDR3 nucleotide sequence: TGTGCCTGGAGTGCCCCCGACAGGTCCTACTCTGGAAACACCATATATTTT.

The rearrangement uses TRBV21-1 and TRBJ2-7. TRBV21-1 is designated a pseudogene. The CDR3 is 16 residues long. The CDR3 sequence is CASRGWGRGPQYEQYF. In nucleotides, the CDR3 is TGTGCCAGCAGAGGCTGGGGGAGGGGGCCCCAATACGAGCAGTACTTC.

The V call is TRBV12-5, the J call TRBJ2-7; D gene uncertain. Germline lookup yields CDR1 LGHNT and CDR2 FRNRAP. This CDR3 comprises 12 residues. The V and J ends lost 5 bases and 3 bases respectively, with 8 bases between them. Here the CDR3 DNA reads TGTGCTAGTGGTCCAACGGGCTACGAGCAGTACTTC. Protein: CASGPTGYEQYF.

This chain links TRBV28 with TRBJ1-2, with 10 positions matching TRBD1. Looked up from germline, CDR1 is MDHEN and CDR2 is SYDVKM. The CDR3 covers 16 residues. V lost 6 bases and J lost 2; bases outside the gene matches: 9. The CDR3 bases are TGTGCCAGCAGCCTCGGGACAGGGGATAGGAACTATGGCTACACCTTC. As protein: CASSLGTGDRNYGYTF.

The rearrangement joins TRBV5-1 to TRBJ2-7; D perhaps matches TRBD1 (5 bases). This CDR3 region has 14 residues. Germline V gene lookup returns CDR1 SGHRS and CDR2 YFSETQ. V was clipped by 0 bases and J by 6 bases, with 13 bases between them. In DNA, the CDR3 is TGCGCCAGCAGCTTGGAACAGGCGAGAATCGAGCAGTACTTC. Translated, it gives CASSLEQARIEQYF.

The chain employs TRBV15 and TRBJ2-4; D gene uncertain. This CDR3 spans 17 amino acids. Deletions cut 0 bases from V and 0 bases from J, with 12 bases between. CDR1 LNHNV and CDR2 YYDKDF come from the germline V gene (reference sequence). CDR3 DNA sequence: TGTGCCACCAGCAGAGAGTACCACTCTTTAGCCAAAAACATTCAGTACTTC. It is translated as CATSREYHSLAKNIQYF.

CDR3 in amino acids: CASTKGRQTQYF. The DNA of the CDR3 is TGTGCCAGCACAAAGGGTAGACAGACCCAGTACTTC. The chain links TRBV7-9 to TRBJ2-5; D unresolved. CDR3 length: 12 amino acids. Trimming took 7 bases from V and 6 from J, leaving 12 bases between them. Germline assignment: CDR1 SEHNR and CDR2 FQNEAQ (reference sequence).

This sequence joins TRBV28 and TRBJ1-5; 9 bases align to TRBD1. CDR1 MDHEN and CDR2 SYDVKM come from the germline V gene. The CDR3 runs 14 residues. Trimming at V came to 4 bases and at J to 7 bases, leaving 5 bases not matched to a gene. CDR3 DNA: TGTGCCAGCAGTTCGGGACAGGGTAAACAGCCCCAGCATTTT. Its translation: CASSSGQGKQPQHF.

The chain employs TRBV6-5 and TRBJ1-2, with a possible D match to TRBD1 (5 bases). The germline gives CDR1 MNHEY, CDR2 SVGAGI. The CDR3 covers 16 residues. Trimming stripped 0 bases from V and 3 bases from J, with 14 bases between. CDR3 nucleotide sequence: TGTGCCAGCAGTTACTCAATGCAGGGATTGGACTATGGCTACACCTTC. This codes for CASSYSMQGLDYGYTF.

This sequence joins TRBV9 and TRBJ2-3, with a tentative D call TRBD1 (5 bases). CDR3 length: 14 residues. The V gene lost 0 bases and the J gene lost 2 bases, with 7 bases spanning the gap. In germline, CDR1 is SGDLS, CDR2 YYNGEE. The CDR3 loop is CASSVEGVTDTQYF. CDR3 coding DNA: TGTGCCAGCAGCGTAGAAGGGGTCACAGATACGCAGTATTTT.

The chain has TRBV27 and TRBJ2-1; D is ambiguous. V was clipped by 3 bases and J by 6 bases, with 6 bases between them. This CDR3 has 12 amino acids. Germline CDR1 and CDR2: MNHEY and SMNVEV (reference sequence). CDR3 residues: CASSFAANEQFF. For the CDR3, the DNA is TGTGCCAGCAGTTTTGCCGCCAATGAGCAGTTCTTC.

This clone was counted a single time. This chain joins TRBV29-1 and TRBJ1-1; D is uncertain. V gave up 3 bases and J gave up 7 bases, with 9 bases separating them. The CDR3 consists of 11 residues. Germline V gene sequence: CDR1 SQVTM, CDR2 ANQGSEA. CDR3 bases: TGCAGCGTTGACCGCGGGTATGAAGCTTTCTTT. Protein: CSVDRGYEAFF.

The V call is TRBV11-2, the J call TRBJ1-1; tentatively, D is TRBD1 (6 bases). The CDR3 consists of 16 residues. Germline lookup yields CDR1 SGHAT and CDR2 FQNNGV. V dropped 7 bases and J dropped 2 bases, with 20 bases sitting between them. CDR3 loop: CASIPWGDRTNTEAFF. As DNA, the CDR3 is TGTGCCAGCATCCCTTGGGGCGACAGGACCAACACTGAAGCTTTCTTT.

A remark on this clone: Other nucleotide sequences from this sample produce the same CDR3. V is TRBV28 and J is TRBJ2-7, with D unresolved. The V and J ends lost 3 bases and 1 base respectively, with 10 bases between them. Per the germline V gene, CDR1 is MDHEN and CDR2 is SYDVKM. The CDR3 is 14 residues long. The CDR3 coding sequence is TGTGCCAGCAGTTTTTCCGGGCAGTCCTACGAGCAGTACTTC. It yields the protein CASSFSGQSYEQYF.

The CDR3, as DNA: TGTGCCAGCAGTTTAGTACAATCCTACAATGAGCAGTTCTTC. It specifies CASSLVQSYNEQFF. The rearrangement joins TRBV27 to TRBJ2-1; no definite D call. Trimming took 2 bases from V and 1 from J, leaving 6 bases between them. CDR1 and CDR2 from the germline V gene are MNHEY and SMNVEV (reference sequence). The CDR3 covers 14 residues.

This clone has just one count. The chain combines TRBV15 with TRBJ1-1; D remains unclear. Germline-derived CDR1 and CDR2 are LNHNV and YYDKDF (reference sequence). CDR3 length equals 13 residues. V was cut by 7 bases and J by 6 bases, with 15 bases left in between. CDR3 sequence: CATNEGVLPEAFF. The CDR3 nucleotides are TGTGCCACCAACGAGGGTGTGCTCCCTGAAGCTTTCTTT.

The J gene is TRBJ2-5, the V gene TRBV18, with 9 nucleotides matching TRBD2. Germline assignment: CDR1 KGHSH and CDR2 LQKENI. V shed 3 bases, J shed 3 bases, and the junction held 5 bases outside the gene matches. The CDR3 runs to 15 residues. The DNA of the CDR3 is TGTGCCAGCTCACCGTTTAGCGGGAGTGAAGAGACCCAGTACTTC. Protein product: CASSPFSGSEETQYF.

This sequence joins TRBV7-2 and TRBJ1-1, with TRBD1 matching 8 bases. The CDR3 consists of 16 residues. Trimming at V came to 5 bases and at J to 4 bases, leaving 12 bases not matched to a gene. The germline V gene has CDR1 SGHTA and CDR2 FQGNSA. The CDR3 DNA reads as TGTGCCAGCAGCCTGGGCGGTCGGACAGGGATCACTGAAGCTTTCTTT. It translates to CASSLGGRTGITEAFF.

The V gene is TRBV6-1, the J gene TRBJ1-5; no definite D call. Germline lookup yields CDR1 MNHNS and CDR2 SASEGT. The V end lost 4 bases, the J end lost 6 bases, and 13 bases lay between the germline ends. The CDR3 length is 14 residues. The CDR3 protein is CASSGLGSTQPQHF. As DNA, the CDR3 is TGTGCCAGCAGTGGCCTAGGGTCAACTCAGCCCCAGCATTTT.

This chain joins TRBV28 and TRBJ2-7; D is ambiguous. This CDR3 has 13 amino acids. CDR1 and CDR2 from the germline V gene are MDHEN and SYDVKM. Trimming stripped 5 bases from V and 5 bases from J, with 13 bases between. CDR3 protein: CASSPFGKHEQYF. In nucleotides, the CDR3 is TGTGCCAGCAGTCCCTTTGGCAAGCACGAGCAGTACTTC.

The chain has TRBV5-6 and TRBJ2-2; the D gene is possibly TRBD1 (5 bases). The germline CDR1 and CDR2 sequences are SGHDT and YYEEEE. The ends were cut back, 1 base at V and 4 bases at J, with 11 bases in the middle. The CDR3 loop spans 15 amino acids. The CDR3 is CASSLRSGRTGELFF. As DNA, the CDR3 is TGTGCCAGCAGCTTGCGGTCAGGGCGCACCGGGGAGCTGTTTTTT.

The genes are TRBV7-9 and TRBJ2-2; 7 bases are a match to TRBD1. The germline CDR1 and CDR2 sequences are SEHNR and FQNEAQ (reference sequence). The CDR3 runs to 15 residues. The J segment lost 1 base and the V segment lost 6 bases, leaving 5 bases of the junction unmatched. CDR3 nucleotide sequence: TGTGCCAGCAGGGCCCGGACAGGGAACACCGGGGAGCTGTTTTTT. Translation: CASRARTGNTGELFF.

The chain carries TRBV7-9 and TRBJ2-5; 7 nucleotides match TRBD1. The CDR3 spans 13 residues. Germline loops: CDR1 SEHNR, CDR2 FQNEAQ (reference sequence). V lost 5 bases to trimming and J lost 7 bases; unmatched junction nucleotides: 7. CDR3 in amino acids: CASSADRAGTQYF. CDR3 sequence (DNA): TGTGCCAGCAGCGCCGACAGGGCGGGGACCCAGTACTTC.

This clone occurred once. The chain employs TRBV7-9 and TRBJ2-1; 8 bases agree with TRBD2. The length of the CDR3 is 15 residues. Germline values: CDR1 SEHNR, CDR2 FQNEAQ (reference sequence). Trimming removed 7 bases from V and 6 bases from J; junction bases left unmatched: 11. The CDR3 loop is CASNGGREGINEQFF. The DNA for the CDR3 is TGTGCCAGCAACGGGGGTCGGGAGGGCATCAATGAGCAGTTCTTC. Filled out from reference TRBV7-9 and TRBJ2-1, the complete variable domain reads DTGVSQNPRHKITKRGQNVTFRCDPISEHNRLYWYRQTLGQGPEFLTYFQNEAQLEKSRLLSDRFSAERPKGSFSTLEIQRTEQGDSAMYLCASNGGREGINEQFFGPGTRLTVL.

The rearrangement joins TRBV7-9 to TRBJ2-1; the D gene is possibly TRBD2 (5 bases). Germline CDR1 is SEHNR and CDR2 is FQNEAQ (reference sequence). The CDR3 contains 12 residues. With 3 bases removed from V and 10 bases from J, the gap between germline ends came to 10 bases. CDR3 amino acids: CASSLDSREQFF. The DNA for the CDR3 is TGTGCCAGCAGCTTGGACTCGAGGGAGCAGTTCTTC.

The V and J genes are TRBV7-6 and TRBJ2-2, with 7 bases identical to TRBD2. The CDR3 sequence is 15 residues long. Germline loops: CDR1 SGHVS, CDR2 FNYEAQ. With 4 bases clipped from V and 2 bases from J, the junction kept 4 bases outside the gene matches. Here the CDR3 DNA reads TGTGCCAGCAGCTCCTTGGGACTAAACACCGGGGAGCTGTTTTTT. It specifies CASSSLGLNTGELFF. The full variable domain, rest sourced from reference TRBV7-6 and TRBJ2-2, is GAGVSQSPRYKVTKRGQDVALRCDPISGHVSLYWYRQALGQGPEFLTYFNYEAQQDKSGLPNDRFSAERPEGSISTLTIQRTEQRDSAMYRCASSSLGLNTGELFFGEGSRLTVL.

This chain joins TRBV27 and TRBJ2-7; TRBD2 is a possible D gene (6 bases). The CDR3 sequence is 14 residues long. V gave up 6 bases and J gave up 6 bases, with 18 bases separating them. Germline loops: CDR1 MNHEY, CDR2 SMNVEV (reference sequence). This CDR3 is CASRVMKEGPEQYF. The CDR3 DNA reads TGTGCCAGCAGGGTTATGAAGGAGGGCCCCGAGCAGTACTTC.

V and J are TRBV7-6 and TRBJ1-1, with D unclear. V was pared by 6 bases and J by 2 bases, with 10 bases between. The CDR3 length is 13 residues. The germline V gene encodes CDR1 SGHVS and CDR2 FNYEAQ. The CDR3 loop is CASRPQRNTEAFF. The CDR3, as DNA: TGTGCCAGCAGACCACAGAGAAACACTGAAGCTTTCTTT.